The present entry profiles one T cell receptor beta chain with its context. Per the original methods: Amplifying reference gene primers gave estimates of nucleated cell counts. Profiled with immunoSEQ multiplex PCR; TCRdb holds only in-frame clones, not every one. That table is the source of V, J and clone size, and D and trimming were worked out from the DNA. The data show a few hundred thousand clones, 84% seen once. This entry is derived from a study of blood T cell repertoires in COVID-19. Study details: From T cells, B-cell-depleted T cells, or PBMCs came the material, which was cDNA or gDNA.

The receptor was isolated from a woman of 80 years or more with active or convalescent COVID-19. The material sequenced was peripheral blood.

The CDR3 reads CASSKAGLAGPAGNEQFF. CDR3 DNA sequence: TGTGCCAGCAGCAAAGCGGGTCTAGCGGGACCAGCCGGAAATGAGCAGTTCTTC. The gene calls are TRBV21-1 and TRBJ2-1; the table assigns TRBD2, which was not confirmed against the DNA. TRBV21-1 is given as a pseudogene. The CDR3 runs 18 residues.